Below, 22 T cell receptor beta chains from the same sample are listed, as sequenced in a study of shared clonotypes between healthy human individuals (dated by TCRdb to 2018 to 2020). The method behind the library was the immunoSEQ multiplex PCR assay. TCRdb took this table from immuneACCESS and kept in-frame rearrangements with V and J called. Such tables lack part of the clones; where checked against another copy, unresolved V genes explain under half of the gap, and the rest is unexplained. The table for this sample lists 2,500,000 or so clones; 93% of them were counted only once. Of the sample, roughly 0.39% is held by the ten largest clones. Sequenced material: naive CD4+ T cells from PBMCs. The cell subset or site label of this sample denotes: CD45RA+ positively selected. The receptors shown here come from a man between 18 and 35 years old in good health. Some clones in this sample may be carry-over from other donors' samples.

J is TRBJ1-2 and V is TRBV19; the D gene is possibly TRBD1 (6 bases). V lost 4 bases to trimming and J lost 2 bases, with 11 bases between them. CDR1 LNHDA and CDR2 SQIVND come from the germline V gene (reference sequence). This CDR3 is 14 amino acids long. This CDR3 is CASSTPGGNYGYTF. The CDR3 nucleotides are TGTGCCAGTAGTACCCCGGGGGGCAACTATGGCTACACCTTC.

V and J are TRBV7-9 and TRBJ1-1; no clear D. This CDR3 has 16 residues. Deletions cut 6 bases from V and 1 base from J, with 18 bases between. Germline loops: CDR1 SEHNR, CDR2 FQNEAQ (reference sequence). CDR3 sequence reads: CASRPRRGRGNTEAFF. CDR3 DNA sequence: TGTGCCAGCAGACCACGCCGCGGCCGGGGGAACACTGAAGCTTTCTTT.

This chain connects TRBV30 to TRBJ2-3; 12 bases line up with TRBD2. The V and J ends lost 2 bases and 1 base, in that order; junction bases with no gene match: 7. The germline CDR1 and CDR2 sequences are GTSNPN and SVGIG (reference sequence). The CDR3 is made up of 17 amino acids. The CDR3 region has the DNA TGTGCCTGGAGTACTCAGAGGACTAGCGGGGGCACAGATACGCAGTATTTT. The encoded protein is CAWSTQRTSGGTDTQYF.

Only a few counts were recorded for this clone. The CDR3 nucleotides read TGTGCCAGCAGCTTAGTAACAGCCCCTAACACTGAAGCTTTCTTT. The encoded protein is CASSLVTAPNTEAFF. This chain links TRBV11-2 with TRBJ1-1, with D unresolved. The CDR3 loop spans 15 amino acids. CDR1 SGHAT and CDR2 FQNNGV come from the germline V gene. V lost 1 base and J 2 bases, leaving 11 bases between the germline ends.

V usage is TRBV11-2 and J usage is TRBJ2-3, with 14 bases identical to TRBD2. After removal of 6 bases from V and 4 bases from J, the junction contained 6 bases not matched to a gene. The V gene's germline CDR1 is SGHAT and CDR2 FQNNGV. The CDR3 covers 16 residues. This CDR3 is CASSWTSGRQADTQYF. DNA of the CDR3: TGTGCCAGCAGTTGGACTAGCGGGAGGCAGGCAGATACGCAGTATTTT.

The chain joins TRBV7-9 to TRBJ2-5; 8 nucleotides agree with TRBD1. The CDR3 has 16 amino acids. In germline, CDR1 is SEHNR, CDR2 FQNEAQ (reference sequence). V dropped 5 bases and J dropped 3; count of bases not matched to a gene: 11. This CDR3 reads CASSTWDRLGKETQYF. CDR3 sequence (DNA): TGTGCCAGCAGCACGTGGGACAGGCTGGGGAAAGAGACCCAGTACTTC.

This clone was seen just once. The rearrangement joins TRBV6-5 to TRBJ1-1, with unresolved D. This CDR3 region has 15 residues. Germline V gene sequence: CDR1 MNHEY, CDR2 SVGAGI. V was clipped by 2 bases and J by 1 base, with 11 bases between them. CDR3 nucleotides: TGTGCCAGCAGTTACCGGGCTACTGGGAACACTGAAGCTTTCTTT. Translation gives CASSYRATGNTEAFF.

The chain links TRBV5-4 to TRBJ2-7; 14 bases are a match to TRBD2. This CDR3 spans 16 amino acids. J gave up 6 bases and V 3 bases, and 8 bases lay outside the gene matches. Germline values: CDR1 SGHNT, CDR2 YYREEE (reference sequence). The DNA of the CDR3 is TGTGCCAGCAGCTCCATGACTAGCGGGAGGGCCGGCGAGCAGTACTTC. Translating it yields CASSSMTSGRAGEQYF.

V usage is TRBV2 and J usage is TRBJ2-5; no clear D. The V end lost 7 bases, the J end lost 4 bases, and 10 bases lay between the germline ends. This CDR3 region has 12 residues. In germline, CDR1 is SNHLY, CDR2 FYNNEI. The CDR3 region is CASIRGPETQYF. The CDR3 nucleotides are TGTGCCAGCATCCGCGGCCCAGAGACCCAGTACTTC.

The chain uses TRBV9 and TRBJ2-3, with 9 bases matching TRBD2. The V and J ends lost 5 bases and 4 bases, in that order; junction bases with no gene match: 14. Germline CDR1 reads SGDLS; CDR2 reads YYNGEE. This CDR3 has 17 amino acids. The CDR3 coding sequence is TGTGCCAGCAGTGAAGACCCGGGACTAGCTGGGCCAGATACGCAGTATTTT. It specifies CASSEDPGLAGPDTQYF.

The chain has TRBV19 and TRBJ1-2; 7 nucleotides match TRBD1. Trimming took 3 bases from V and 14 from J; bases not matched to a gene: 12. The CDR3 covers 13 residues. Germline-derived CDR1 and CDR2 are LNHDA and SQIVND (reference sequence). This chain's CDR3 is CASSIIRQGAQTF. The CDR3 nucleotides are TGTGCCAGTAGTATTATTAGACAGGGCGCGCAGACCTTC.

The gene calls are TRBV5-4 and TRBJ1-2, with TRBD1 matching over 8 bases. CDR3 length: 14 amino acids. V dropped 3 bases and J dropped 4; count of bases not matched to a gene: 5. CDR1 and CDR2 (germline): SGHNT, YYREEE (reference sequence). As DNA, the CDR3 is TGTGCCAGCAGCTCGGACAGGGCTCGCTATGGCTACACCTTC. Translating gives CASSSDRARYGYTF. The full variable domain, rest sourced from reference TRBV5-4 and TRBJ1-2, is ETGVTQSPTHLIKTRGQQVTLRCSSQSGHNTVSWYQQALGQGPQFIFQYYREEENGRGNFPPRFSGLQFPNYSSELNVNALELDDSALYLCASSSDRARYGYTFGSGTRLTVV.

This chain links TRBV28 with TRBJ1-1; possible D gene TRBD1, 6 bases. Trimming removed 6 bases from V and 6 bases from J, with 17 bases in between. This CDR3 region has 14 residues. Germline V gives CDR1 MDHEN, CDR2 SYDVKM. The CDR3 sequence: CASSQNTGSAEAFF. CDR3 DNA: TGTGCCAGCAGCCAGAACACAGGGAGCGCTGAAGCTTTCTTT. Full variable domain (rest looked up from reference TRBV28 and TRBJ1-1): DVKVTQSSRYLVKRTGEKVFLECVQDMDHENMFWYRQDPGLGLRLIYFSYDVKMKEKGDIPEGYSVSREKKERFSLILESASTNQTSMYLCASSQNTGSAEAFFGQGTRLTVV.

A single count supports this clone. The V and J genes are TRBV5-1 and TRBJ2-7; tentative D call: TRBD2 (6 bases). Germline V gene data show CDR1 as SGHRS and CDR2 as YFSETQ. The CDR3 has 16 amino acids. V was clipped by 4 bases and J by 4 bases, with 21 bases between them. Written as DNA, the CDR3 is TGCGCCAGCAGCCCCCTCGCTAGCGTCTTAAAGTACGAGCAGTACTTC. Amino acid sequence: CASSPLASVLKYEQYF.

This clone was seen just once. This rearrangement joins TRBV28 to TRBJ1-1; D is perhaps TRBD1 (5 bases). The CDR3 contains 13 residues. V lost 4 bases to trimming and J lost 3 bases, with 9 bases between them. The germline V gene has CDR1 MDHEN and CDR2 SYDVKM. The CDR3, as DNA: TGTGCCAGCAGTTCCGGGACGGACACTGAAGCTTTCTTT. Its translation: CASSSGTDTEAFF.

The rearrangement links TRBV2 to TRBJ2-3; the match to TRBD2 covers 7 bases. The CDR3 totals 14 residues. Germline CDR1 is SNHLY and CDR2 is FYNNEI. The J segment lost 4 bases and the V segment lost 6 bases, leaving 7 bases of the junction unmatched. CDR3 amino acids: CASRRLAFADTQYF. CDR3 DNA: TGTGCCAGCAGGAGACTAGCATTCGCAGATACGCAGTATTTT.

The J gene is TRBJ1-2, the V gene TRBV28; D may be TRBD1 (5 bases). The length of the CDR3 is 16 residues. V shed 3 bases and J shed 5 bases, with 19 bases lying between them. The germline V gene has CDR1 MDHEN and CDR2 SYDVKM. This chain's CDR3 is CASSLSLRGNSYGYTF. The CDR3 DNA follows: TGTGCCAGCAGTTTGAGTCTCCGGGGGAATTCTTATGGCTACACCTTC.

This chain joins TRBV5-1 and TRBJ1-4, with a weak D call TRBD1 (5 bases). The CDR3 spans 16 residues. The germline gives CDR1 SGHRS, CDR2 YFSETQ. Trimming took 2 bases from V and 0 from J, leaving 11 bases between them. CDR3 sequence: CASSLLTASTNEKLFF. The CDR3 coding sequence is TGCGCCAGCAGCTTATTGACAGCTTCAACTAATGAAAAACTGTTTTTT. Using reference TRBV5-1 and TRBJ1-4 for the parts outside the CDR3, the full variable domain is KAGVTQTPRYLIKTRGQQVTLSCSPISGHRSVSWYQQTPGQGLQFLFEYFSETQRNKGNFPGRFSGRQFSNSRSEMNVSTLELGDSALYLCASSLLTASTNEKLFFGSGTQLSVL.

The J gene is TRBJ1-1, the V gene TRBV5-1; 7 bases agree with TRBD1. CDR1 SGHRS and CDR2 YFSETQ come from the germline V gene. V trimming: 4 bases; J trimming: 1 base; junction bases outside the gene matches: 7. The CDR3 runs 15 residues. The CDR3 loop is CASSDPGTANTEAFF. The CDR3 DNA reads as TGCGCCAGCAGCGACCCCGGGACAGCGAACACTGAAGCTTTCTTT.

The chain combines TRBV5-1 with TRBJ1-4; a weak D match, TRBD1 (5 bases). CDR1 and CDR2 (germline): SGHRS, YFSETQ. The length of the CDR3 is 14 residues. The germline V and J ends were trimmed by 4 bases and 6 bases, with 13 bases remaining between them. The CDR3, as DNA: TGCGCCAGCAGCCCGCTGGGGCTAGATGAAAAACTGTTTTTT. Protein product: CASSPLGLDEKLFF.

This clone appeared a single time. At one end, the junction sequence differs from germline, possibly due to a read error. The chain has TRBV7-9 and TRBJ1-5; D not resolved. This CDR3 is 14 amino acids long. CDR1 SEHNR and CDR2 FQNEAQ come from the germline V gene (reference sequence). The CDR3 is CASSLAVSNQPQHF. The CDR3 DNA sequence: TGTGCCAGCAGCCTAGCTGTTAGCAATCAGCCCCAGCATTTT.

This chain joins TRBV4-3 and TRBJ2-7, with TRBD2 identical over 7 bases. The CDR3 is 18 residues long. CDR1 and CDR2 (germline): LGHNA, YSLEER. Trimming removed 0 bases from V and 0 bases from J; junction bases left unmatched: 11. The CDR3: CASSQEVAGSTNSYEQYF. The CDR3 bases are TGCGCCAGCAGCCAAGAAGTAGCGGGCTCAACTAACTCCTACGAGCAGTACTTC.